These 15 T cell receptor beta chains originate from one sample sequenced in a study of OX40 agonist ivuxolimab in advanced cancers. Assay: immunoSEQ multiplex PCR; the TCRdb copy retains only in-frame clones and omits some. The data show about 62,000 clones, 88% seen once. Sequencing used CD4+ or CD8+ T cells sorted from blood, obtained in a trial of the OX40 agonist ivuxolimab. The receptor source for this set is an adult with an advanced solid tumor such as melanoma, head and neck, liver or kidney cancer.

The rearrangement uses TRBV14 and TRBJ1-1, with D perhaps matching TRBD1 (5 bases). The CDR3 extends over 14 amino acids. Germline V gene lookup returns CDR1 SGHDN and CDR2 FVKESK. The ends were cut back, 1 base at V and 8 bases at J, with 14 bases in the middle. CDR3 sequence reads: CASSQGGGEYEAFF. The DNA for the CDR3 is TGTGCCAGCAGCCAAGGGGGCGGGGAGTACGAAGCTTTCTTT.

The J gene is TRBJ2-1, the V gene TRBV6-6; 14 bases line up with TRBD2. Unmatched junction bases numbered 1, after V lost 3 bases and J lost 6 bases. The germline CDR1 and CDR2 sequences are MNHNY and SVGAGI (reference sequence). There are 15 residues in the CDR3. CDR3 coding DNA: TGTGCCAGCAGTTATGGGACTAGCGGGAGCAATGAGCAGTTCTTC. Protein sequence: CASSYGTSGSNEQFF.

This sequence joins TRBV28 and TRBJ2-1; either TRBD1 or TRBD2 may supply D (6 bases each). This CDR3 contains 17 residues. V lost 7 bases and J 3 bases, leaving 22 bases between the germline ends. Germline V CDR1 and CDR2: MDHEN, SYDVKM. CDR3 region: CASIPITTGGFYNEQFF. The DNA for the CDR3 is TGTGCCAGCATCCCCATCACGACAGGAGGGTTCTACAATGAGCAGTTCTTC.

The chain carries TRBV2 and TRBJ1-2, with D uncertain. V was shortened by 3 bases and J by 2 bases, with 10 bases between the two germline ends. The CDR3 runs 14 residues. CDR1 and CDR2 from the germline V gene are SNHLY and FYNNEI. CDR3 in amino acids: CASSDRGENYGYTF. The CDR3 DNA reads TGTGCCAGCAGTGACCGGGGAGAAAACTATGGCTACACCTTC.

CDR3 sequence: CASSDTTGGRETQYF. The CDR3 DNA sequence: TGTGCCAGCAGCGATACTACAGGGGGCCGGGAGACCCAGTACTTC. The V call is TRBV5-5, the J call TRBJ2-5, with TRBD1 identical over 9 bases. V was clipped by 4 bases and J by 5 bases; unmatched bases: 9. Germline V gene data show CDR1 as SGHKS and CDR2 as YYEKEE (reference sequence). CDR3 length: 15 amino acids.

V and J are TRBV19 and TRBJ1-1; D is unclear. The CDR3 consists of 14 residues. Per the germline V gene, CDR1 is LNHDA and CDR2 is SQIVND (reference sequence). Between the trimmed V and J ends, which lost 3 bases and 4 bases, there was a span of 12 bases. The CDR3 loop reads CASSITGPGTEAFF. The CDR3 DNA sequence: TGTGCCAGTAGTATCACTGGGCCGGGCACTGAAGCTTTCTTT.

This clone was observed once. The chain is built from TRBV6-1 and TRBJ2-7; 10 nucleotides align to TRBD1. The CDR3 runs 14 residues. The V gene's germline CDR1 is MNHNS and CDR2 SASEGT. The V gene end was trimmed by 6 bases and the J gene end by 3 bases; junction bases not matched to a gene: 5. The CDR3, as DNA: TGTGCCAGCAGGGGGACAGGGGCCCTCTACGAGCAGTACTTC. Amino acids: CASRGTGALYEQYF.

The chain combines TRBV7-2 with TRBJ2-5, with D possibly being TRBD2 (5 bases). This CDR3 region has 13 residues. V was trimmed by 5 bases and J by 5 bases, leaving 12 bases between them. The germline CDR1 and CDR2 sequences are SGHTA and FQGNSA. The CDR3 spells CASSPGDGETQYF. CDR3 DNA sequence: TGTGCCAGCAGCCCCGGGGATGGGGAGACCCAGTACTTC.

This clone has only one observation. The chain combines TRBV5-1 with TRBJ2-7, with D tentatively TRBD1 or TRBD2 (6 bases each). The CDR3 spans 16 residues. V was clipped by 3 bases and J by 1 base, with 17 bases between them. Germline V lookup: CDR1 SGHRS, CDR2 YFSETQ. The CDR3 reads CASSSIDQGRSYEQYF. CDR3 bases: TGCGCCAGCAGCTCTATCGACCAGGGGAGGTCCTACGAGCAGTACTTC.

The chain is built from TRBV5-6 and TRBJ1-5, with D hard to call. V lost 4 bases, J lost 6 bases, and 11 bases lay in between. The CDR3 extends over 13 amino acids. CDR1 is SGHDT, CDR2 YYEEEE, per germline. DNA of the CDR3: TGTGCCAGCAGCCGCGAGCACGGTCAGCCCCAGCATTTT. Encoded protein: CASSREHGQPQHF.

The chain recombines TRBV6-5 with TRBJ2-7; D might be TRBD1 (6 bases). CDR3 length: 14 amino acids. The V gene's germline CDR1 is MNHEY and CDR2 SVGAGI. The V gene lost 2 bases and the J gene lost 2 bases, with 10 bases spanning the gap. This chain's CDR3 is CASSYARGTYEQYF. CDR3 DNA: TGTGCCAGCAGTTACGCCAGGGGCACCTACGAGCAGTACTTC.

V is TRBV7-3 and J is TRBJ1-1, with 7 nucleotides matching TRBD1. The CDR3 consists of 14 residues. Germline-derived CDR1 and CDR2 are SGHTA and FQGTGA. CDR3 sequence reads: CASGRDSLNTEAFF. The DNA of the CDR3 is TGTGCTTCTGGGAGGGACAGCTTGAACACTGAAGCTTTCTTT.

The chain has TRBV28 and TRBJ2-7; 7 positions agree with TRBD2. The germline CDR1 and CDR2 sequences are MDHEN and SYDVKM. J lost 7 bases, V lost 4 bases, and 7 bases had no gene match. This CDR3 has 13 residues. The CDR3 DNA reads TGTGCCAGCAGTTGGGGGGGGACTATGGAGCAGTACTTC. As protein: CASSWGGTMEQYF. The full variable domain, its missing parts supplied by reference TRBV28 and TRBJ2-7, is DVKVTQSSRYLVKRTGEKVFLECVQDMDHENMFWYRQDPGLGLRLIYFSYDVKMKEKGDIPEGYSVSREKKERFSLILESASTNQTSMYLCASSWGGTMEQYFGPGTRLTVT.

Only one count was recorded for this clone. This CDR3 is CASSQARFNEKLFF. CDR3 nucleotide sequence: TGTGCCAGCAGCCAAGCCAGGTTTAATGAAAAACTGTTTTTT. The chain employs TRBV14 and TRBJ1-4; D gene ambiguous. The CDR3 is made up of 14 amino acids. Looked up from germline, CDR1 is SGHDN and CDR2 is FVKESK. Trimming took off 1 base at V and 4 bases at J, with 7 bases between the two ends.

This clone was detected a few times. The V gene is TRBV19, the J gene TRBJ2-7; 8 nucleotides line up with TRBD1. There are 13 residues in the CDR3. V lost 11 bases and J lost 3; bases outside the gene matches: 9. CDR1 and CDR2 from the germline V gene are LNHDA and SQIVND (reference sequence). The CDR3 here is CAGRTGPGYEQYF. The CDR3 region has the DNA TGTGCCGGACGGACAGGGCCGGGCTACGAGCAGTACTTC.